This T cell receptor beta chain was identified during a study of blood T cell repertoires in COVID-19 (dated by TCRdb to 2020 to 2021). For the wider study: The collaborator samples originated in the United States, Italy and Spain and spanned the acute and convalescent phases of COVID-19. The prospective study material was composed of cDNA or gDNA derived from T cells, B-cell-depleted T cells, or PBMCs. Deeply sampled blood TCRbeta repertoires from subjects exposed to, actively infected with, or recovered from COVID-19 were included in the dataset. The repertoires were made available in a free public database intended to serve as a resource for research on the immune response to SARS-CoV-2. Samples were obtained from the ongoing ImmuneRACE study (first 160 participants) and from some 1,300 subjects provided by 6 global collaborators. Nearly every sample came with metadata listing a de-identified subject ID, COVID-19 status, age in years and sex. Where available, HLA class I and class II types were obtained from metadata supplied by the sample provider rather than from assay-based typing.

Overall results and qualifications from the work: How much clinical and demographic metadata was included differed by source and by participant, and the metadata was provided uncurated.

Participants in the prospective study were enrolled through a virtual design, were aged about 18 to 100 years, and lived in 24 United States geographic areas. Cohort assignment in the prospective study relied on participant-reported clinical history from a screening survey and a study questionnaire. Recovered participants in ImmuneRACE Cohort 3 were defined by two consecutive negative NP/OP PCR tests, clearance by a healthcare professional, or resolution of symptoms. Each participant in the prospective study had whole blood, serum and a nasopharyngeal or oropharyngeal swab collected by mobile phlebotomists. Prospective study participants could optionally give additional blood draws and questionnaires over an approximately two-month period. Before DNA extraction, prospective study blood samples were shipped either frozen or at room temperature. The immunoSEQ Assay, a bias-controlled multiplex PCR, was used to amplify TCRbeta CDR3 regions from genomic DNA. In the source study's methods: The number of nucleated cells in each sample was estimated by amplification of reference gene primers within the assay. To quantify the absolute abundance of each unique TCRbeta CDR3 rearrangement, sequence reads were collapsed and filtered. For each sample, productive Simpson clonality was calculated as the square root of Simpson's diversity index across productive rearrangements. TCRdb took over this immuneACCESS table, retaining in-frame rearrangements with V and J assigned. Such tables are incomplete; in checked studies, under half of the missing clones stem from an unresolved V gene, and the remainder is unexplained. V, J and clone size are those of that table, while D and trimming were read from the DNA. The sample records 150,000 to 170,000 clones, roughly four fifths of which are singletons. The leading ten clones occupy around 7.9% of the sample.

As concerns this clone: Its antigen is currently not known. Base-call qualities are not available, and no considerably larger clone is one nucleotide away.

The CDR3 holds 13 amino acids from the cysteine to the phenylalanine. Just CDR3 DNA is preserved here, 39 bases in frame from base 1. CDR1 KGHSH and CDR2 LQKENI are derived from the germline V gene. V is cut by 3 bases and J by 3 bases, and the space between the germline ends is 5 bases. Sequenced material: PBMCs or T cells enriched from blood (not recorded which). The chain is assembled from TRBV18 and TRBJ1-4, with an unclear D gene assignment. This TCR was recovered from a man in his fifties or sixties who had recovered from COVID-19. The nucleotide sequence reads TGTGCCAGCTCACCGGGCCCTAATGAAAAACTGTTTTTT. Translated, it reads CASSPGPNEKLFF.